The 32 T cell receptor beta chains reported below all come from one sample, sequenced in a study of T cells in Graves' hyperthyroidism and ophthalmopathy. Amplification yielded TCR beta CDR3 regions, with RNA transcripts as the source. First-round RT-PCR of the TCR CDR3 relied on the HTBI primer set. TCRdb re-called the multiplex PCR reads through MiXCR, storing one row per CDR3 protein. The sample lists over 500,000 distinct CDR3 sequences, 46% occurring once. The specimen was peripheral blood or thyroid tissue (not recorded which). These TCRs come from an adult woman with Graves' disease, either hyperthyroidism or ophthalmopathy (not recorded which).

The table lists this clonotype with a few counts. One end of the junction is discordant with germline, which a read error may explain. The genes are TRBV5-1 and TRBJ2-2, with D maybe TRBD2 (6 bases). This CDR3 is 13 amino acids long. Germline CDR1 is SGHRS and CDR2 is YFSETQ. The CDR3 sequence: CASSTRRSGGGLF. As DNA, the CDR3 is TGCGCCAGCAGCACACGGAGGAGCGGAGGAGGGTTGTTT.

Remarks on this clonotype: One junction end does not reproduce the germline sequence, and a read error may be involved. The chain couples TRBV7-7 to TRBJ2-5; D is tentatively TRBD1 or TRBD2 (5 bases each). The V gene's germline CDR1 is SSHAT and CDR2 FNYEAQ (reference sequence). The CDR3 loop spans 15 amino acids. This CDR3 is CASSAERSGGETQYF. In DNA form, the CDR3 reads TGTGCTAGCAGCGCCGAGCGGAGTGGGGGAGAGACCCAGTACTTC.

This clonotype occurred a few times. CDR3 coding DNA: TGTGCCAGCAGCAGAGCCGGGATGAACACTGAAGCTTTCTTT. Residues: CASSRAGMNTEAFF. This chain links TRBV7-8 with TRBJ1-1; D gene uncertain. The germline V gene has CDR1 SGHVS and CDR2 FQNEAQ. V was clipped by 5 bases and J by 0 bases, with 10 bases between them. This CDR3 is 14 amino acids long.

The chain links TRBV7-9 to TRBJ1-2, with no clear D. The CDR3 spans 14 residues. The germline gives CDR1 SEHNR, CDR2 FQNEAQ (reference sequence). V was shortened by 3 bases and J by 4 bases, with 12 bases between the two germline ends. The CDR3 region is CASSFRTSLYGYTF. The CDR3 nucleotides are TGTGCCAGCAGCTTCCGGACTAGCCTCTATGGCTACACCTTC. The full variable domain, its missing parts supplied by reference TRBV7-9 and TRBJ1-2, is DTGVSQNPRHKITKRGQNVTFRCDPISEHNRLYWYRQTLGQGPEFLTYFQNEAQLEKSRLLSDRFSAERPKGSFSTLEIQRTEQGDSAMYLCASSFRTSLYGYTFGSGTRLTVV.

This clonotype was seen only a few times. This chain connects TRBV25-1 to TRBJ1-1; D call uncertain. The V end was cut by 4 bases, the J end by 7 bases, with 13 bases between. The CDR3 has 13 residues. Germline CDR1 is MGHDK and CDR2 is SYGVNS. The CDR3 here is CASSAKGPNEAFF. The CDR3 nucleotides are TGTGCCAGCAGTGCCAAAGGTCCGAATGAAGCTTTCTTT.

This clonotype was observed a handful of times. The chain combines TRBV12-3 or TRBV12-4 with TRBJ2-2, with D perhaps being TRBD1 or TRBD2 (5 bases each). Trimming left V 5 bases short and J 0 bases short, with 10 bases between. The CDR3 runs to 15 residues. In DNA form, the CDR3 reads TGTGCCAGCAGTCCGTGGGGGTCGAACACCGGGGAGCTGTTTTTT. Its translation: CASSPWGSNTGELFF.

This clonotype was counted only a few times. The gene calls are TRBV7-6 and TRBJ1-6, with D tentatively TRBD1 (5 bases). The V end lost 2 bases, the J end lost 6 bases, and 8 bases lay between the germline ends. This CDR3 region has 14 residues. Germline loops: CDR1 SGHVS, CDR2 FNYEAQ. The CDR3 bases are TGTGCCAGCAGCTTACCAGGGATTAATTCACCCCTCCACTTT. As protein: CASSLPGINSPLHF.

This clonotype appeared many times. The rearrangement joins TRBV9 to TRBJ1-2; tentative D call: TRBD1 (5 bases). Germline CDR1 is SGDLS and CDR2 is YYNGEE. CDR3 length: 15 amino acids. The germline V and J ends were trimmed by 3 bases and 4 bases, with 16 bases remaining between them. This CDR3 is CASSAQVSGGYGYTF. For the CDR3, the DNA is TGTGCCAGCAGCGCTCAGGTCTCTGGGGGCTATGGCTACACCTTC.

The chain uses TRBV2 and TRBJ1-5; D gene unclear. The germline V and J ends were trimmed by 4 bases and 4 bases, with 11 bases remaining between them. Germline CDR1 SNHLY, CDR2 FYNNEI. The CDR3 runs 14 residues. The CDR3 is CASSASRRNQPQHF. CDR3 DNA sequence: TGTGCCAGCAGTGCTAGTCGGCGGAATCAGCCCCAGCATTTT. Using reference TRBV2 and TRBJ1-5 for the parts outside the CDR3, the full variable domain is EPEVTQTPSHQVTQMGQEVILRCVPISNHLYFYWYRQILGQKVEFLVSFYNNEISEKSEIFDDQFSVERPDGSNFTLKIRSTKLEDSAMYFCASSASRRNQPQHFGDGTRLSIL.

This clonotype came up a few times. V gene TRBV7-6 combines with J gene TRBJ2-7; 8 bases are a match to TRBD1. The germline V gene encodes CDR1 SGHVS and CDR2 FNYEAQ. V lost 1 base to trimming and J lost 4 bases; unmatched junction nucleotides: 9. The CDR3 runs 16 residues. The CDR3 loop is CASSLDPGQGSYEQYF. The CDR3 DNA sequence: TGTGCCAGCAGCTTAGATCCTGGACAGGGTAGTTACGAGCAGTACTTC.

This clonotype was counted many times. The chain links TRBV19 to TRBJ1-5; perhaps TRBD1 as D (6 bases). The V end was cut by 5 bases, the J end by 3 bases, with 20 bases between. The CDR3 length is 17 residues. Germline loops: CDR1 LNHDA, CDR2 SQIVND (reference sequence). DNA for the CDR3: TGTGCCAGTAGTGCCCGGGACACCGGCAACCTCAATCAGCCCCAGCATTTT. Translating it yields CASSARDTGNLNQPQHF.

This clonotype was recorded many times. The chain recombines TRBV5-1 with TRBJ2-7; 10 bases agree with TRBD1. Germline CDR1 is SGHRS and CDR2 is YFSETQ. The CDR3 is 16 amino acids. The trim removed 2 bases at V and 4 bases at J, leaving 9 bases unmatched. The CDR3 region has the DNA TGCGCCAGCAGCTTTGGGGGACGACAGGGGGCGTACGAGCAGTACTTC. Translated, it gives CASSFGGRQGAYEQYF.

This clonotype appeared many times. The chain links TRBV7-2 to TRBJ2-5, with 8 bases fitting TRBD2. The CDR3 extends over 15 amino acids. V dropped 8 bases and J dropped 5; count of bases not matched to a gene: 13. CDR1 and CDR2 (germline): SGHTA, FQGNSA. CDR3 loop: CASADRAGAGETQYF. DNA for the CDR3: TGTGCCAGCGCCGATCGAGCGGGAGCGGGGGAGACCCAGTACTTC.

This clonotype appeared a few times. The chain has TRBV19 and TRBJ2-7; D is unclear. Trimming cost V 8 bases and J 0 bases, with 14 bases left between them. This CDR3 spans 14 amino acids. Germline CDR1 and CDR2: LNHDA and SQIVND (reference sequence). CDR3 protein: CASQSSRSSYEQYF. CDR3 bases: TGTGCCAGTCAAAGCTCCAGAAGCTCCTACGAGCAGTACTTC.

In this sample, this clonotype turned up a few times. The chain is built from TRBV28 and TRBJ1-2; D gene ambiguous. This CDR3 is built from 11 residues. V lost 2 bases to trimming and J lost 13 bases, with 11 bases between them. The germline V gene encodes CDR1 MDHEN and CDR2 SYDVKM. The CDR3 DNA reads as TGTGCCAGCAGTTTAGGCAGGACCGCCACCTTC. This encodes CASSLGRTATF.

This clonotype was detected only a few times. The chain uses TRBV29-1 and TRBJ2-7; perhaps TRBD2 as D (5 bases). V was trimmed by 8 bases and J by 0 bases, leaving 14 bases between them. The CDR3 sequence is 13 residues long. CDR1 is SQVTM and CDR2 is ANQGSEA in the germline V gene. CDR3 DNA sequence: TGCAGCCAAGGAAGAGGGTCCTCCTACGAGCAGTACTTC. Translated: CSQGRGSSYEQYF.

This clonotype was counted between two and nine times. The rearrangement uses TRBV6-5 and TRBJ2-7, with D possibly being TRBD2 (5 bases). Germline V CDR1 and CDR2: MNHEY, SVGAGI. The CDR3 has 11 amino acids. Trimming took off 10 bases at V and 4 bases at J, with 11 bases between the two ends. CDR3 sequence (DNA): TGTGCCACATTATCGGGGTACGAGCAGTACTTC. Its protein is CATLSGYEQYF.

The J gene is TRBJ2-7, the V gene TRBV10-3, with 8 bases lining up with TRBD1. Germline CDR1 and CDR2: ENHRY and SYGVKD. The CDR3 runs to 16 residues. Trimming cost V 4 bases and J 3 bases; bases outside gene matches: 11. The CDR3 protein is CAISAREETGVYEQYF. CDR3 coding DNA: TGTGCCATCAGTGCTAGGGAGGAGACAGGGGTCTACGAGCAGTACTTC.

This clonotype was picked up a small number of times. The CDR3 loop is CASTGQGREKLFF. The DNA for the CDR3 is TGTGCCAGCACGGGACAGGGACGTGAAAAACTGTTTTTT. The chain is built from TRBV6-6 and TRBJ1-4; TRBD1 agrees at 9 bases. The CDR3 covers 13 residues. Germline-derived CDR1 and CDR2 are MNHNY and SVGAGI (reference sequence). The V segment lost 7 bases and the J segment 7 bases; nucleotides outside the gene matches: 4.

This clonotype occurred once. The CDR3 is CASSYRGGISGELFF. In DNA, the CDR3 is TGCGCCAGCAGCTACAGGGGTGGTATTTCCGGGGAGCTGTTTTTT. The chain recombines TRBV4-1 with TRBJ2-2, with 7 bases lining up with TRBD1. The CDR3 consists of 15 residues. Losses at the gene ends were 5 bases for V and 6 bases for J; bases not matched to a gene: 9. Germline CDR1 is MGHRA and CDR2 is YSYEKL.

In this sample, this clonotype turned up many times. The chain has TRBV7-3 and TRBJ2-2; TRBD2 aligns across 9 bases. This CDR3 is built from 15 residues. Germline CDR1 reads SGHTA; CDR2 reads FQGTGA. V lost 4 bases and J lost 6; bases outside the gene matches: 6. The CDR3 DNA reads TGTGCCAGCAGCTCTCAAATAGCGGGAGCCGGGGAGCTGTTTTTT. It specifies CASSSQIAGAGELFF. The variable domain in full, with the rest retrieved from reference TRBV7-3 and TRBJ2-2, is GAGVSQTPSNKVTEKGKYVELRCDPISGHTALYWYRQSLGQGPEFLIYFQGTGAADDSGLPNDRFFAVRPEGSVSTLKIQRTERGDSAVYLCASSSQIAGAGELFFGEGSRLTVL.

This clonotype was recorded at least ten times. The V call is TRBV2, the J call TRBJ1-4, with unresolved D. Germline CDR1 reads SNHLY; CDR2 reads FYNNEI. V lost 4 bases and J 1 base, leaving 7 bases between the germline ends. The CDR3 contains 14 residues. This CDR3 reads CASSVSGTNEKLFF. CDR3 nucleotide sequence: TGTGCCAGCAGTGTTAGCGGAACTAATGAAAAACTGTTTTTT.

The chain has TRBV5-1 and TRBJ1-1, with unresolved D. This CDR3 comprises 16 residues. The V gene lost 0 bases and the J gene lost 2 bases, with 14 bases spanning the gap. Germline values: CDR1 SGHRS, CDR2 YFSETQ. The CDR3 here is CASSLGPSSGNTEAFF. The CDR3 region has the DNA TGCGCCAGCAGCTTGGGACCGTCCTCTGGAAACACTGAAGCTTTCTTT.

The chain links TRBV6-1 to TRBJ2-3; D might be TRBD1 or TRBD2, each matching 6 bases. The V and J ends lost 5 bases and 1 base respectively, with 13 bases between them. CDR3 length: 15 amino acids. Germline CDR1 reads MNHNS; CDR2 reads SASEGT. The CDR3 DNA reads as TGTGCCAGCAGTCCCCGGGGGCAAGGCACAGATACGCAGTATTTT. Translated, it gives CASSPRGQGTDTQYF.

A word on this clonotype: This may come from a read error, since a much larger clone is one base off. The chain joins TRBV20-1 to TRBJ2-2; 11 bases agree with TRBD2. In germline, CDR1 is DFQATT, CDR2 SNEGSKA (reference sequence). This CDR3 spans 15 amino acids. Unmatched junction bases numbered 4, after V lost 3 bases and J lost 4 bases. CDR3 nucleotides: TGCAGTGCTAGTACCACTAGCGGGAGCACCGGGGAGCTGTTTTTT. Protein product: CSASTTSGSTGELFF.

In the case of this clonotype: Germline is not matched at one junction end, which may reflect a read error. V is TRBV7-2 and J is TRBJ2-6, with D possibly being TRBD2 (6 bases). The CDR3 is made up of 14 amino acids. The germline CDR1 and CDR2 sequences are SGHTA and FQGNSA. Here the CDR3 DNA reads TGTGCCAGCAGATCACCTTCGGGGGACAACGTCCTGACTTTC. Translation: CASRSPSGDNVLTF.

The V gene is TRBV20-1, the J gene TRBJ2-5; D unresolved. Deletions cut 1 base from V and 2 bases from J, with 11 bases between. The CDR3 runs 14 residues. CDR1 is DFQATT and CDR2 is SNEGSKA in the germline V gene (reference sequence). In DNA form, the CDR3 reads TGCAGTGCTAGAGTATGGTGGGGTCAAGAGACCCAGTACTTC. Translating it yields CSARVWWGQETQYF.

V is TRBV20-1 and J is TRBJ2-3; D uncertain. Trimming removed 3 bases from V and 2 bases from J, with 15 bases in between. The CDR3 contains 15 residues. Germline lookup yields CDR1 DFQATT and CDR2 SNEGSKA (reference sequence). The CDR3 region has the DNA TGCAGTGCTAGTAGTTTAGTGACTGCCACAGATACGCAGTATTTT. Translation: CSASSLVTATDTQYF.

This clonotype came up a few times. The rearrangement uses TRBV10-2 and TRBJ1-2; D gene uncertain. The ends were cut back, 0 bases at V and 7 bases at J, with 12 bases in the middle. Germline V lookup: CDR1 WSHSY, CDR2 SAAADI. This CDR3 is built from 14 residues. CDR3 protein: CASSESGKRSGYTF. CDR3 bases: TGCGCCAGCAGTGAGTCTGGGAAAAGGAGTGGCTACACCTTC.

The genes are TRBV20-1 and TRBJ1-5, with 9 bases aligning to TRBD1. V lost 0 bases and J lost 3; bases outside the gene matches: 3. The CDR3 runs 15 residues. Per the germline V gene, CDR1 is DFQATT and CDR2 is SNEGSKA (reference sequence). The CDR3 nucleotides are TGCAGTGCTAGAGATGGGACAGGGTACAATCAGCCCCAGCATTTT. This gives the protein CSARDGTGYNQPQHF.

This clonotype was counted between two and nine times. The chain links TRBV11-2 to TRBJ2-5; D not resolved. Per the germline V gene, CDR1 is SGHAT and CDR2 is FQNNGV. V was cut by 6 bases and J by 5 bases, with 10 bases left in between. The CDR3 runs to 12 residues. The DNA of the CDR3 is TGTGCCAGCAGTTCATGGGCGGAGACCCAGTACTTC. This translates into CASSSWAETQYF. The complete variable domain, with remaining parts taken from reference TRBV11-2 and TRBJ2-5, reads EAGVAQSPRYKIIEKRQSVAFWCNPISGHATLYWYQQILGQGPKLLIQFQNNGVVDDSQLPKDRFSAERLKGVDSTLKIQPAKLEDSAVYLCASSSWAETQYFGPGTRLLVL.

The V gene is TRBV7-8, the J gene TRBJ1-1; D gene uncertain. Germline V lookup: CDR1 SGHVS, CDR2 FQNEAQ. V gave up 5 bases and J gave up 4 bases, with 11 bases separating them. The CDR3 has 13 amino acids. The CDR3: CASSPTRATEAFF. DNA of the CDR3: TGTGCCAGCAGCCCGACAAGGGCCACTGAAGCTTTCTTT.